These 24 T cell receptor beta chains came from one sample sequenced in a study of T cell responses to AZD1222 COVID-19 vaccine. TCRdb's table, derived via immunoSEQ multiplex PCR, lists solely in-frame clones and lacks some. The sample has 150,000 to 200,000 clones; 94% are singletons. Material: peripheral blood, obtained on day 0 of AZD1222 vaccination. The source is an adult in good health.

The J gene is TRBJ2-5, the V gene TRBV30; D gene ambiguous. Trimming removed 0 bases at V and 1 base at J, with 6 bases between. Germline V gene lookup returns CDR1 GTSNPN and CDR2 SVGIG (reference sequence). The length of the CDR3 is 13 residues. The CDR3, as DNA: TGTGCCTGGAGTGTTAACCTCCAAGAGACCCAGTACTTC. This gives the protein CAWSVNLQETQYF.

The chain has TRBV18 and TRBJ2-3, with D possibly being TRBD1 or TRBD2 (5 bases each). Trimming took off 8 bases at V and 4 bases at J, with 22 bases between the two ends. Looked up from germline, CDR1 is KGHSH and CDR2 is LQKENI. There are 16 residues in the CDR3. CDR3 nucleotides: TGTGCCAGCCGACCAGTTGGGGGAGTGTTCTCAGATACGCAGTATTTT. This sequence encodes CASRPVGGVFSDTQYF.

J is TRBJ1-5 and V is TRBV6-6; D ambiguous. Germline CDR1 MNHNY, CDR2 SVGAGI (reference sequence). CDR3 length: 15 amino acids. Trimming left V 8 bases short and J 4 bases short, with 18 bases between. CDR3 amino acids: CASRGNGRENQPQHF. The CDR3 DNA is TGTGCCAGCCGTGGTAACGGGCGGGAGAATCAGCCCCAGCATTTT.

This clone was observed a single time. The rearrangement uses TRBV30 and TRBJ2-1; TRBD2 agrees at 9 bases. V shed 4 bases, J shed 2 bases, and the junction held 9 bases outside the gene matches. Germline CDR1 GTSNPN, CDR2 SVGIG (reference sequence). The CDR3 is 16 residues long. The CDR3 bases are TGTGCCTGGATGGCGGGAGGGCCAGGGGCCTACAATGAGCAGTTCTTC. It yields the protein CAWMAGGPGAYNEQFF.

A single count supports this clone. This chain uses TRBV6-5 with TRBJ2-7; 9 bases fit TRBD2. The CDR3 extends over 14 amino acids. The trim removed 4 bases at V and 4 bases at J, leaving 5 bases unmatched. Germline V CDR1 and CDR2: MNHEY, SVGAGI. The CDR3 spells CASSSSSGNYEQYF. Written as DNA, the CDR3 is TGTGCCAGCAGTTCATCTAGCGGGAATTACGAGCAGTACTTC.

The chain links TRBV5-5 to TRBJ1-5; D is possibly TRBD1 (5 bases). The germline gives CDR1 SGHKS, CDR2 YYEKEE (reference sequence). The CDR3 length is 15 residues. Trimming left V 0 bases short and J 7 bases short, with 14 bases between. The DNA of the CDR3 is TGTGCCAGCAGCTTGGGGACAATCGCCTTACAGCCCCAGCATTTT. Translating gives CASSLGTIALQPQHF.

The chain carries TRBV19 and TRBJ2-1; D ambiguous. Germline CDR1 reads LNHDA; CDR2 reads SQIVND (reference sequence). V was pared by 8 bases and J by 5 bases, with 7 bases between. The CDR3 contains 11 residues. In DNA form, the CDR3 reads TGTGCCAGTGGCTTGGACAATGAGCAGTTCTTC. It specifies CASGLDNEQFF.

In its sample, this clone was seen once. The V gene is TRBV4-1, the J gene TRBJ1-5, with D hard to call. V lost 0 bases and J lost 0, with 6 bases in between. This CDR3 is built from 15 residues. In germline, CDR1 is MGHRA, CDR2 YSYEKL. The CDR3 DNA follows: TGCGCCAGCAGCCAAGAGGTAATTAGCAATCAGCCCCAGCATTTT. Translated, it gives CASSQEVISNQPQHF.

The chain links TRBV28 to TRBJ1-2, with 10 nucleotides matching TRBD1. In germline, CDR1 is MDHEN, CDR2 SYDVKM. This CDR3 comprises 17 residues. The V segment lost 6 bases and the J segment 4 bases; nucleotides outside the gene matches: 14. CDR3 coding DNA: TGTGCCAGCAGCCCTCCGGGACAGGGGTTTTTGATCTATGGCTACACCTTC. Protein product: CASSPPGQGFLIYGYTF.

V and J are TRBV9 and TRBJ1-2; weak D call: TRBD1 (5 bases). There are 14 residues in the CDR3. The V end was cut by 0 bases, the J end by 4 bases, with 10 bases between. Germline-derived CDR1 and CDR2 are SGDLS and YYNGEE. The DNA for the CDR3 is TGTGCCAGCAGCGTAGACCAGGGCGGCTATGGCTACACCTTC. Translating it yields CASSVDQGGYGYTF. Combining the CDR3 with reference TRBV9 and TRBJ1-2 gives the whole variable domain DSGVTQTPKHLITATGQRVTLRCSPRSGDLSVYWYQQSLDQGLQFLIQYYNGEERAKGNILERFSAQQFPDLHSELNLSSLELGDSALYFCASSVDQGGYGYTFGSGTRLTVV.

The rearrangement uses TRBV28 and TRBJ2-7, with D perhaps assigned TRBD1 or TRBD2 (5 bases each). CDR1 MDHEN and CDR2 SYDVKM come from the germline V gene. The CDR3 spans 14 residues. V gave up 4 bases and J gave up 0 bases, with 10 bases separating them. The CDR3 here is CASSSGTVSYEQYF. CDR3 bases: TGTGCCAGCAGTTCGGGGACGGTCTCCTACGAGCAGTACTTC.

The rearrangement links TRBV2 to TRBJ1-6; TRBD1 is a possible D gene (5 bases). The V end lost 6 bases, the J end lost 10 bases, and 22 bases lay between the germline ends. The CDR3 runs 16 residues. Germline-derived CDR1 and CDR2 are SNHLY and FYNNEI. The CDR3 spells CASRSNLGAANSPLHF. The DNA for the CDR3 is TGTGCCAGCAGGTCTAACTTAGGGGCAGCCAACTCACCCCTCCACTTT.

Remarks on this clone: An end of the junction does not agree with germline; a read error may underlie this. This chain links TRBV7-9 with TRBJ1-1; D is undetermined. Per germline, CDR1 SEHNR and CDR2 FQNEAQ (reference sequence). The CDR3 totals 13 residues. The CDR3 DNA is TGTGCCAGCAGCCTAGCCCTATCCCCTGAAGCTTTCTTT. Its translation is CASSLALSPEAFF.

V and J are TRBV12-5 and TRBJ2-1, with TRBD2 identical over 14 bases. Germline V CDR1 and CDR2: LGHNT, FRNRAP. The CDR3 runs 15 residues. The trim removed 5 bases at V and 6 bases at J, leaving 3 bases unmatched. CDR3 nucleotides: TGTGCTAGTGGTCTGGGGACTAGCGGGAGCAATGAGCAGTTCTTC. Amino acids: CASGLGTSGSNEQFF.

The rearrangement uses TRBV2 and TRBJ1-4; D ambiguous. The CDR3 totals 14 residues. Trimming shortened V by 0 bases and J by 3 bases, and 5 bases separated the two germline ends. The V gene's germline CDR1 is SNHLY and CDR2 FYNNEI. The CDR3 region is CASSEAQPNEKLFF. The CDR3 DNA sequence: TGTGCCAGCAGTGAAGCGCAGCCTAATGAAAAACTGTTTTTT.

The chain links TRBV6-6 to TRBJ1-2; D is unclear. Between the trimmed V and J ends, which lost 7 bases and 6 bases, there was a span of 15 bases. Germline assignment: CDR1 MNHNY and CDR2 SVGAGI (reference sequence). The CDR3 has 13 residues. The CDR3 nucleotides are TGTGCCAGCACCTTGGAAGAGCGCCATGGCTACACCTTC. This encodes CASTLEERHGYTF.

The CDR3 region is CASSLELGTAPNTGELFF. CDR3 coding DNA: TGCGCCAGCAGCTTGGAGTTGGGGACGGCGCCGAACACCGGGGAGCTGTTTTTT. The chain links TRBV5-1 to TRBJ2-2; D assignment may be TRBD1 or TRBD2 (5 bases each). The CDR3 is 18 amino acids. Per the germline V gene, CDR1 is SGHRS and CDR2 is YFSETQ. The V end lost 0 bases, the J end lost 0 bases, and 15 bases lay between the germline ends.

J is TRBJ1-3 and V is TRBV7-8; D unresolved. V was clipped by 1 base and J by 0 bases, with 13 bases between them. CDR1 is SGHVS, CDR2 FQNEAQ, per germline. The CDR3 has 17 residues. The CDR3 region has the DNA TGTGCCAGCAGCTTAGGGGGTATATATTACTCTGGAAACACCATATATTTT. Translation: CASSLGGIYYSGNTIYF.

Concerning this clone itself: This sample also contains other DNA sequences that code for the same CDR3. The V gene is TRBV15, the J gene TRBJ1-5, with D unclear. CDR1 and CDR2 (germline): LNHNV, YYDKDF (reference sequence). V was shortened by 6 bases and J by 4 bases, with 10 bases between the two germline ends. This CDR3 has 13 amino acids. In nucleotides, the CDR3 is TGTGCCACCAGTCGCGGGCGGAATCAGCCCCAGCATTTT. Translation: CATSRGRNQPQHF.

The genes are TRBV28 and TRBJ1-5; D remains ambiguous. CDR3 size: 13 residues. V lost 3 bases and J lost 2, with 5 bases in between. Germline assignment: CDR1 MDHEN and CDR2 SYDVKM. CDR3 nucleotide sequence: TGTGCCAGCAGTTTTCAGCGCAATCAGCCCCAGCATTTT. Residues: CASSFQRNQPQHF.

The genes are TRBV7-7 and TRBJ2-7, with D possibly being TRBD1 (5 bases). The CDR3 covers 13 residues. Germline V gene data show CDR1 as SSHAT and CDR2 as FNYEAQ (reference sequence). Deletions cut 5 bases from V and 5 bases from J, with 13 bases between. For the CDR3, the DNA is TGTGCCAGCAGCGTTTCAGGGATCGACGAGCAGTACTTC. Translating gives CASSVSGIDEQYF.

V gene TRBV11-3 combines with J gene TRBJ2-5, with D possibly being TRBD2 (5 bases). The CDR3 totals 14 residues. Germline V lookup: CDR1 SGHNT, CDR2 YENEEA. The V end lost 1 base, the J end lost 4 bases, and 10 bases lay between the germline ends. The CDR3 nucleotides read TGTGCCAGCAGCTTAGGACGGGCGGGAGAGACCCAGTACTTC. It translates to CASSLGRAGETQYF. Variable domain in full (rest from reference TRBV11-3 and TRBJ2-5): EAGVVQSPRYKIIEKKQPVAFWCNPISGHNTLYWYLQNLGQGPELLIRYENEEAVDDSQLPKDRFSAERLKGVDSTLKIQPAELGDSAVYLCASSLGRAGETQYFGPGTRLLVL.

V is TRBV28 and J is TRBJ2-2, with D maybe TRBD1 (6 bases). This CDR3 contains 12 residues. V was trimmed by 6 bases and J by 5 bases, leaving 7 bases between them. Germline assignment: CDR1 MDHEN and CDR2 SYDVKM. The CDR3 bases are TGTGCCAGCAGACAGGGAACCGGGGAGCTGTTTTTT. Protein product: CASRQGTGELFF.

In DNA form, the CDR3 reads TGTGCCAGCAGCCTGAGGCGGGAGAACAATGAGCAGTTCTTC. Residues: CASSLRRENNEQFF. The chain employs TRBV7-6 and TRBJ2-1; 7 bases line up with TRBD2. The germline V gene has CDR1 SGHVS and CDR2 FNYEAQ. The CDR3 totals 14 residues. The V gene end was trimmed by 5 bases and the J gene end by 5 bases; junction bases not matched to a gene: 6.